Below are 22 T cell receptor beta chains sequenced from a single sample in a study of control samples from healthy donors and cancer patients (dated by TCRdb to 2020 to 2021). Library method: the immunoSEQ multiplex PCR assay. The table comes from immuneACCESS by way of TCRdb, which keeps in-frame sequences with V and J called. Part of the clones is missing from these tables; in studies checked, under half for an unresolved V gene and the rest for unknown reasons. The sample table contains about 79,000 clones; only one count was recorded for 93% of them. Jointly, the top ten make up over 1% of the sample. Source material: PBMCs. Receptors were obtained from a middle-aged woman with lung cancer.

V is TRBV19 and J is TRBJ1-2; D is uncertain. The ends were cut back, 9 bases at V and 5 bases at J, with 13 bases in the middle. CDR3 size: 12 residues. Looked up from germline, CDR1 is LNHDA and CDR2 is SQIVND (reference sequence). CDR3 sequence: CARPDLDYGYTF. In DNA form, the CDR3 reads TGTGCCAGACCCGATCTAGATTATGGCTACACCTTC.

The chain employs TRBV6-6 and TRBJ2-7; TRBD1 might be the D (5 bases). The V and J ends lost 6 bases and 0 bases respectively, with 15 bases between them. This CDR3 region has 15 residues. Germline assignment: CDR1 MNHNY and CDR2 SVGAGI (reference sequence). The CDR3 DNA is TGTGCCAGCAGGCCTCACTTCGACAGCTCCTACGAGCAGTACTTC. Protein product: CASRPHFDSSYEQYF.

In the case of this clone: The junction shows a germline mismatch at one end, possibly a read error. The chain links TRBV6-5 to TRBJ2-7; D gene uncertain. The germline gives CDR1 MNHEY, CDR2 SVGAGI. The CDR3 loop spans 12 amino acids. Written as DNA, the CDR3 is TGTGCCAGCAGCGTTCGACCGGGTCACCATGACTTC. Translating it yields CASSVRPGHHDF.

The V gene is TRBV11-3, the J gene TRBJ2-3; unclear D gene. The V gene lost 5 bases and the J gene lost 2 bases, with 5 bases spanning the gap. Germline values: CDR1 SGHNT, CDR2 YENEEA. This CDR3 comprises 12 residues. CDR3 sequence (DNA): TGTGCCAGCAGCGAGGTCACAGATACGCAGTATTTT. Amino acids: CASSEVTDTQYF.

The V call is TRBV4-1, the J call TRBJ2-3; D may be TRBD1 (7 bases). Trimming stripped 3 bases from V and 2 bases from J, with 18 bases between. CDR3 size: 17 residues. Germline V lookup: CDR1 MGHRA, CDR2 YSYEKL. The CDR3 loop reads CASSHPPGGPTTDTQYF. CDR3 DNA: TGCGCCAGCAGCCACCCCCCAGGGGGGCCTACCACAGATACGCAGTATTTT.

This chain connects TRBV27 to TRBJ2-1; 8 nucleotides agree with TRBD2. This CDR3 spans 16 amino acids. The germline V gene has CDR1 MNHEY and CDR2 SMNVEV (reference sequence). J lost 4 bases, V lost 3 bases, and 8 bases had no gene match. In DNA form, the CDR3 reads TGTGCCAGCAGTTTGGTTTGGCTAGCGGGTTACAATGAGCAGTTCTTC. Translated: CASSLVWLAGYNEQFF.

The genes are TRBV18 and TRBJ1-1; no firm D call. V was trimmed by 2 bases and J by 1 base, leaving 11 bases between them. The CDR3 has 15 amino acids. Germline V gene data show CDR1 as KGHSH and CDR2 as LQKENI. In nucleotides, the CDR3 is TGTGCCAGCTCACCAAAAACAGAGACGAACACTGAAGCTTTCTTT. It encodes CASSPKTETNTEAFF.

This chain connects TRBV4-1 to TRBJ2-4; 10 bases agree with TRBD2. The V and J ends lost 4 bases and 0 bases, in that order; junction bases with no gene match: 18. Germline values: CDR1 MGHRA, CDR2 YSYEKL. This CDR3 has 21 residues. The CDR3 DNA reads as TGCGCCAGCAGCCCGAACCCGGGACTAGCGAAAGCTATACTAGCCAAAAACATTCAGTACTTC. This gives the protein CASSPNPGLAKAILAKNIQYF.

The chain carries TRBV7-9 and TRBJ1-6, with 7 nucleotides matching TRBD1. With V trimmed by 5 bases and J by 7 bases, 8 bases remained unmatched. Germline V gives CDR1 SEHNR, CDR2 FQNEAQ (reference sequence). The CDR3 runs 15 residues. The CDR3 is CASSARDRLNSPLHF. CDR3 nucleotides: TGTGCCAGCAGCGCCCGGGACAGACTGAATTCACCCCTCCACTTT.

This chain joins TRBV7-9 and TRBJ1-1; D gene ambiguous. This CDR3 spans 12 amino acids. Trimming took off 2 bases at V and 5 bases at J, with 6 bases between the two ends. CDR1 and CDR2 from the germline V gene are SEHNR and FQNEAQ (reference sequence). The CDR3 nucleotides are TGTGCCAGCAGCTTAAGCGATACTGAAGCTTTCTTT. As protein: CASSLSDTEAFF.

V usage is TRBV18 and J usage is TRBJ1-6, with TRBD1 matching over 7 bases. V lost 4 bases, J lost 10 bases, and 10 bases stayed unmatched. CDR3 size: 15 residues. The germline V gene has CDR1 KGHSH and CDR2 LQKENI. CDR3 sequence reads: CASSHRDSRTSPLHF. The CDR3 DNA reads as TGTGCCAGCTCACATAGGGACAGTAGAACATCACCCCTCCACTTT.

The chain employs TRBV5-1 and TRBJ2-2; TRBD1 might be the D (6 bases). The CDR3 has 15 amino acids. CDR1 and CDR2 (germline): SGHRS, YFSETQ. The V end lost 4 bases, the J end lost 6 bases, and 16 bases lay between the germline ends. CDR3 region: CASSTPGTLPGELFF. CDR3 in DNA: TGCGCCAGCAGCACCCCCGGGACACTACCCGGGGAGCTGTTTTTT.

This sequence joins TRBV12-3 or TRBV12-4 and TRBJ2-1, with D perhaps being TRBD1 or TRBD2 (5 bases each). The V end lost 1 base, the J end lost 7 bases, and 5 bases lay between the germline ends. This CDR3 is built from 12 residues. The CDR3 DNA reads TGTGCCAGCAGTTTAGGGGGGAATGAGCAGTTCTTC. It is translated as CASSLGGNEQFF.

The chain couples TRBV28 to TRBJ1-2, with no clear D. Germline values: CDR1 MDHEN, CDR2 SYDVKM. This CDR3 is built from 13 residues. V lost 8 bases to trimming and J lost 3 bases, with 13 bases between them. CDR3 loop: CASVPFRHYGYTF. The DNA for the CDR3 is TGTGCCAGCGTTCCATTTAGGCACTATGGCTACACCTTC.

This chain joins TRBV10-3 and TRBJ1-2; 9 bases fit TRBD1. Per germline, CDR1 ENHRY and CDR2 SYGVKD. The CDR3 has 13 amino acids. Trimming at V came to 10 bases and at J to 9 bases, leaving 12 bases not matched to a gene. Here the CDR3 DNA reads TGTGCCACCCAGGGACAGGGTATCACAAGCTACACCTTC. It specifies CATQGQGITSYTF.

The chain employs TRBV12-5 and TRBJ1-1; tentative D call: TRBD1 (6 bases). V lost 10 bases and J lost 1, with 25 bases in between. CDR1 and CDR2 from the germline V gene are LGHNT and FRNRAP. The CDR3 spans 17 residues. The CDR3 coding sequence is TGTGCTACACGGCCGCCCGTGAGCGGGACACGGAACACTGAAGCTTTCTTT. Protein sequence: CATRPPVSGTRNTEAFF. Using reference TRBV12-5 and TRBJ1-1 for the parts outside the CDR3, the full variable domain is DARVTQTPRHKVTEMGQEVTMRCQPILGHNTVFWYRQTMMQGLELLAYFRNRAPLDDSGMPKDRFSAEMPDATLATLKIQPSEPRDSAVYFCATRPPVSGTRNTEAFFGQGTRLTVV.

V is TRBV5-6 and J is TRBJ1-1; D might be TRBD1 (6 bases). The CDR3 contains 13 residues. V was cut by 4 bases and J by 6 bases, with 13 bases left in between. The germline V gene encodes CDR1 SGHDT and CDR2 YYEEEE. The CDR3 region has the DNA TGTGCCAGCAGCCTGCAGGGGCCCGCTGAAGCTTTCTTT. Its translation is CASSLQGPAEAFF.

This chain connects TRBV12-5 to TRBJ2-5; the match to TRBD2 covers 7 bases. Germline CDR1 and CDR2: LGHNT and FRNRAP. Trimming took 3 bases from V and 10 from J; bases not matched to a gene: 14. The CDR3 consists of 15 residues. In DNA form, the CDR3 reads TGTGCTAGTGGTTTCGGCCCGATAGCGGGTGGAGACCAGTACTTC. It codes for CASGFGPIAGGDQYF.

The chain joins TRBV4-1 to TRBJ1-6, with 9 nucleotides matching TRBD1. There are 15 residues in the CDR3. Germline loops: CDR1 MGHRA, CDR2 YSYEKL. Losses at the gene ends were 7 bases for V and 6 bases for J; bases not matched to a gene: 7. CDR3 coding DNA: TGCGCCAGCACCGAACAGGGGGCGAGTAATTCACCCCTCCACTTT. This gives the protein CASTEQGASNSPLHF.

The chain employs TRBV6-2 or TRBV6-3 and TRBJ2-5; D is unresolved. There are 11 residues in the CDR3. With 5 bases removed from V and 4 bases from J, the gap between germline ends came to 5 bases. The germline V gene encodes CDR1 MNHEY and CDR2 SVGEGT. The CDR3: CASSPGETQYF. As DNA, the CDR3 is TGTGCCAGCAGTCCCGGAGAGACCCAGTACTTC.

The chain links TRBV21-1 to TRBJ2-1. TRBV21-1 is flagged as a pseudogene. The CDR3 is 16 residues long. Written as DNA, the CDR3 is TGTGCCAGCAGTCAAAGGGTATCGGCGATTTACAATGAGCAGTTCTTC. It specifies CASSQRVSAIYNEQFF.

In its sample, this clone was seen once. This rearrangement joins TRBV2 to TRBJ1-6; weak D call: TRBD1 (5 bases). The CDR3 contains 16 residues. Germline V gene lookup returns CDR1 SNHLY and CDR2 FYNNEI. V dropped 3 bases and J dropped 5 bases, with 14 bases sitting between them. As DNA, the CDR3 is TGTGCCAGCAGTGAGGGCAGGGTTGATGATAATTCACCCCTCCACTTT. Protein sequence: CASSEGRVDDNSPLHF.